This TCR beta chain was observed in a study of CD8+CD57+ T cells in acquired aplastic anemia (dated by TCRdb to 2016 to 2019). Looking at the study overall: Extracted DNA from sorted CD4+ and CD8+ cells averaged around 3.3 ug, ranging from roughly 0.2 to 30 ug. A CD8+CD57+ expansion meant a frequency higher than the mean frequency seen in healthy subjects.

Genomic DNA served as template for TCR beta VDJ combination and CDR3 sequence profiling. TCR repertoire sequencing was run on an Illumina HiSeq 2000. In the paper's pipeline: TRBV/TRBJ rearrangement plots, CDR3 size and DJ length profiles, and Simpson's diversity index were used to assess repertoires. Whichever DNA sequence was most abundant in the deep sequencing data was defined as the immunodominant clone. CDR3 amino acid sequences were checked for sharing across subjects and were also compared against the VDJdb database and published repertoires. The raw public reads went through TCRdb reprocessing: fastp at Q25, MiXCR clone calling, in-frame beta chains kept. Identical CDR3 protein sequences are pooled into one entry, listed with their most common genes and DNA. The V and J calls shown here were made by TCRdb, not taken from the authors' results. The sample records approximately 150,000 distinct CDR3 sequences, over 40% of which are singletons. The biggest ten clones account for 3.2% of the sample.

General conclusions and limits of the study: Between patients and healthy controls, no significant difference in CD8+ Simpson's diversity was found (P=0.060). Approximately 31 CD8+ CDR3 sequences were found in both patients and controls but appeared to be highly expressed in patients and within the immunodominant clones of the patients.

About this clonotype itself: Its antigen target is currently unknown. Base-call qualities are not available, and no considerably larger clone is one nucleotide away.

The germline V gene gives CDR1 as ENHRY and CDR2 as SYGVKD. V sheds 0 bases and J sheds 4 bases, leaving 15 bases between their ends. Taken from cysteine to phenylalanine, the CDR3 has 16 residues. The sequence is cut down to CDR3 DNA, 48 bases in frame from base 1. The patients picked for sequencing were ones in whom flow cytometry had shown an expansion of CD8+CD57+ cells. Severe acquired aplastic anemia was diagnosed in all patients according to International Study of Aplastic Anemia and Agranulocytosis and Camitta criteria. At the time blood was sampled, none of the patients had received any therapy. In the study, sorted CD4+ and CD8+ blood T cells from patients with severe aplastic anemia and from healthy subjects underwent deep sequencing of TCR repertoires. Patients were enrolled in the USA under clinicaltrials.gov protocols 00001620, 01623167, 00001397, 00071045, 00081523 and 00961064. Ficoll-Paque density gradient centrifugation was used to isolate peripheral blood mononuclear cells. Before DNA extraction, CD4+ and CD8+ T cells were sorted by FACS or by magnetic beads.

The sequenced sample consisted of sorted CD4+, CD8+, or CD8+CD57+ T cells (not recorded which) from PBMCs. Recombination connected TRBV10-3 to TRBJ1-1; the D gene is perhaps TRBD1, on 6 matching bases. The receptor's source is a human donor with aplastic anemia. Here the CDR3 is given as CAISESMGQGITEAFF. The DNA sequence follows: TGTGCCATCAGTGAGTCGATGGGGCAGGGGATCACTGAAGCTTTCTTT.